A single sample gave rise to the 19 T cell receptor beta chains below, sequenced in a study of blood T cell repertoires in COVID-19. Clones were read by immunoSEQ multiplex PCR, and TCRdb kept only the in-frame ones, dropping some. The sample includes fewer than 250,000 clones, around 88% of them seen just once. Sequenced input: PBMCs or T cells enriched from blood (not recorded which). The receptors were sampled from a woman between 45 and 65 years old with acute COVID-19.

The chain uses TRBV9 and TRBJ1-1; D is undetermined. This CDR3 is built from 14 residues. V dropped 4 bases and J dropped 5 bases, with 15 bases sitting between them. The germline V gene encodes CDR1 SGDLS and CDR2 YYNGEE. Written as DNA, the CDR3 is TGTGCCAGCAGCATACTGGACCGGGAGACTGAAGCTTTCTTT. Translated: CASSILDRETEAFF. Drawing the rest from reference TRBV9 and TRBJ1-1, the complete variable domain is DSGVTQTPKHLITATGQRVTLRCSPRSGDLSVYWYQQSLDQGLQFLIQYYNGEERAKGNILERFSAQQFPDLHSELNLSSLELGDSALYFCASSILDRETEAFFGQGTRLTVV.

The chain joins TRBV27 to TRBJ2-7, with TRBD1 matching over 9 bases. Trimming cost V 4 bases and J 6 bases; bases outside gene matches: 7. The CDR3 sequence is 14 residues long. Germline CDR1 MNHEY, CDR2 SMNVEV (reference sequence). The CDR3 spells CASSSYWTGAEQYF. DNA of the CDR3: TGTGCCAGCAGTTCATACTGGACAGGGGCCGAGCAGTACTTC.

The V gene is TRBV3-1 (or the pseudogene TRBV3-2), the J gene TRBJ2-4; D gene uncertain. V was trimmed by 0 bases and J by 0 bases, leaving 3 bases between them. Looked up from germline, CDR1 is LGHDT and CDR2 is YNNKEL (reference sequence). CDR3 size: 14 residues. The CDR3 DNA sequence: TGTGCCAGCAGCCAAGATCTAGCCAAAAACATTCAGTACTTC. It yields the protein CASSQDLAKNIQYF.

The chain employs TRBV19 and TRBJ2-7, with unresolved D. The CDR3 is 12 residues long. Germline V gene lookup returns CDR1 LNHDA and CDR2 SQIVND (reference sequence). Trimming removed 4 bases at V and 6 bases at J, with 10 bases between. CDR3 amino acids: CASSTRPGEQYF. For the CDR3, the DNA is TGTGCCAGTAGTACCAGACCGGGCGAGCAGTACTTC.

The rearrangement uses TRBV19 and TRBJ2-6; 7 bases map to TRBD2. Per germline, CDR1 LNHDA and CDR2 SQIVND (reference sequence). The ends lost 5 bases at V and 2 bases at J; junction bases unmatched: 6. This CDR3 is 16 amino acids long. CDR3 nucleotide sequence: TGTGCCAGTAGTCCCCGGGGGGTACCTGGGGCCAACGTCCTGACTTTC. It codes for CASSPRGVPGANVLTF.

The chain links TRBV5-1 to TRBJ1-3, with D unclear. The length of the CDR3 is 16 residues. Germline V gene lookup returns CDR1 SGHRS and CDR2 YFSETQ. Trimming removed 0 bases from V and 0 bases from J, with 10 bases in between. CDR3 protein: CASSLAGGISGNTIYF. CDR3 DNA: TGCGCCAGCAGCTTGGCCGGCGGGATCTCTGGAAACACCATATATTTT.

This chain uses TRBV18 with TRBJ2-3; TRBD2 aligns across 8 bases. Germline V CDR1 and CDR2: KGHSH, LQKENI. Trimming took 3 bases from V and 2 from J; bases not matched to a gene: 10. There are 17 residues in the CDR3. CDR3 in amino acids: CASSPLPDSGNTDTQYF. DNA for the CDR3: TGTGCCAGCTCACCCCTCCCTGATAGCGGGAACACAGATACGCAGTATTTT.

This clone appeared a single time. This chain links TRBV6-5 with TRBJ1-2; 12 bases match TRBD1. V shed 5 bases, J shed 4 bases, and the junction held 5 bases outside the gene matches. The CDR3 totals 15 residues. Per germline, CDR1 MNHEY and CDR2 SVGAGI. Here the CDR3 reads CASSKWDRGPYGYTF. The CDR3 coding sequence is TGTGCCAGCAGTAAATGGGACAGGGGGCCCTATGGCTACACCTTC.

The rearrangement links TRBV11-2 to TRBJ2-1; D gene ambiguous. This CDR3 spans 13 amino acids. Germline assignment: CDR1 SGHAT and CDR2 FQNNGV. V lost 5 bases, J lost 6 bases, and 11 bases lay in between. CDR3 amino acids: CASSPPSPNEQFF. The CDR3 DNA is TGTGCCAGCAGCCCCCCAAGCCCCAATGAGCAGTTCTTC.

This clone was seen a single time. V and J are TRBV2 and TRBJ1-5; D may be TRBD1 (6 bases). Trimming shortened V by 6 bases and J by 6 bases, and 18 bases separated the two germline ends. This CDR3 spans 15 amino acids. CDR1 is SNHLY and CDR2 is FYNNEI in the germline V gene. Written as DNA, the CDR3 is TGTGCCAGCAGGGCGAATGGGGGCTCGGGTCAGCCCCAGCATTTT. Amino acid sequence: CASRANGGSGQPQHF.

This clone was counted a few times. The rearrangement links TRBV7-8 to TRBJ1-2; D perhaps matches TRBD1 (6 bases). The V gene's germline CDR1 is SGHVS and CDR2 FQNEAQ. V shed 5 bases and J shed 3 bases, with 19 bases lying between them. This CDR3 contains 16 residues. The CDR3 is CASSPSFTGQDYGYTF. The CDR3 DNA reads as TGTGCCAGCAGCCCGTCTTTTACGGGACAAGACTATGGCTACACCTTC.

The chain has TRBV19 and TRBJ1-2; tentatively, D is TRBD1 (5 bases). Germline loops: CDR1 LNHDA, CDR2 SQIVND (reference sequence). V dropped 3 bases and J dropped 2 bases, with 13 bases sitting between them. The CDR3 extends over 15 amino acids. The CDR3 reads CASSIFDRPNYGYTF. For the CDR3, the DNA is TGTGCCAGTAGTATCTTCGACAGACCAAACTATGGCTACACCTTC.

The chain has TRBV7-3 and TRBJ2-5; TRBD1 matches 11 bases. V shed 3 bases, J shed 7 bases, and the junction held 4 bases outside the gene matches. This CDR3 is 14 amino acids long. In germline, CDR1 is SGHTA, CDR2 FQGTGA. CDR3 sequence reads: CASSFGTGGGTQYF. The DNA of the CDR3 is TGTGCCAGCAGCTTCGGGACAGGGGGTGGGACCCAGTACTTC.

The CDR3 sequence is CASSTLLAGVNTDTQYF. DNA of the CDR3: TGTGCCAGTAGTACACTTCTAGCGGGGGTAAACACAGATACGCAGTATTTT. The chain has TRBV19 and TRBJ2-3; 10 positions match TRBD2. V lost 4 bases and J lost 2; bases outside the gene matches: 9. CDR1 is LNHDA, CDR2 SQIVND, per germline (reference sequence). The length of the CDR3 is 17 residues.

The chain links TRBV5-5 to TRBJ2-7, with TRBD1 as a possible D gene (6 bases). The V end was cut by 0 bases, the J end by 6 bases, with 16 bases between. The germline CDR1 and CDR2 sequences are SGHKS and YYEKEE (reference sequence). The CDR3 is 15 residues long. CDR3 amino acids: CASSLGGGPLGEQYF. As DNA, the CDR3 is TGTGCCAGCAGCTTGGGTGGGGGCCCCCTTGGCGAGCAGTACTTC.

This chain joins TRBV5-1 and TRBJ2-7, with D hard to call. V lost 3 bases and J 3 bases, leaving 7 bases between the germline ends. Germline V CDR1 and CDR2: SGHRS, YFSETQ. CDR3 length equals 12 residues. In DNA, the CDR3 is TGCGCCAGCAGCTCCTCGGGCTACGAGCAGTACTTC. This codes for CASSSSGYEQYF.

This chain connects TRBV19 to TRBJ2-1, with 7 bases fitting TRBD2. V lost 5 bases, J lost 5 bases, and 6 bases stayed unmatched. The germline CDR1 and CDR2 sequences are LNHDA and SQIVND (reference sequence). This CDR3 is 14 amino acids long. The DNA for the CDR3 is TGTGCCAGTAGTCGACTAGCTCCTGACAATGAGCAGTTCTTC. It yields the protein CASSRLAPDNEQFF.

The V gene is TRBV6-5, the J gene TRBJ2-2, with D perhaps matching TRBD2 (5 bases). V lost 4 bases, J lost 4 bases, and 16 bases lay in between. The CDR3 loop spans 16 amino acids. The germline CDR1 and CDR2 sequences are MNHEY and SVGAGI. The CDR3 bases are TGTGCCAGCAGTTCCGGGATAGCGCAATTCACCGGGGAGCTGTTTTTT. Amino acids: CASSSGIAQFTGELFF.

This chain links TRBV6-5 with TRBJ1-2; D is uncertain. V was shortened by 8 bases and J by 7 bases, with 14 bases between the two germline ends. The CDR3 runs to 12 residues. Germline values: CDR1 MNHEY, CDR2 SVGAGI. CDR3 bases: TGTGCCAGCGTCTTGGAGCTACCTGGCTACACCTTC. Its translation: CASVLELPGYTF.